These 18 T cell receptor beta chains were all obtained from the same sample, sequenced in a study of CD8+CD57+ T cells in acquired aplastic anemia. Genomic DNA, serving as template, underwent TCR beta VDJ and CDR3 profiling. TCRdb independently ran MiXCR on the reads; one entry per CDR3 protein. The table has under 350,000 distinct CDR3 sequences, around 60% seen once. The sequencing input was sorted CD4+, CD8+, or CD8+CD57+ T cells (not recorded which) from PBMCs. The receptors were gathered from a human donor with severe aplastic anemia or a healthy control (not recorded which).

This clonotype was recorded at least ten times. CDR3 loop: CASSRTGTTDTQYF. The CDR3 DNA is TGTGCCAGCAGCAGGACAGGGACGACAGATACGCAGTATTTT. The chain combines TRBV9 with TRBJ2-3, with TRBD1 identical over 8 bases. V lost 4 bases to trimming and J lost 3 bases; unmatched junction nucleotides: 4. Germline CDR1 and CDR2: SGDLS and YYNGEE. The CDR3 is 14 amino acids.

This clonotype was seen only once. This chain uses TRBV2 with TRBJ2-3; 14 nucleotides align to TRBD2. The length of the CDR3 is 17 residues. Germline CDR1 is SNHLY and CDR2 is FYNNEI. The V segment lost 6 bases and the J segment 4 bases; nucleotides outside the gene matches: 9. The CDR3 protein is CASSTLGLAGGSDTQYF. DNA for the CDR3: TGTGCCAGCAGCACCCTAGGACTAGCGGGAGGTTCAGATACGCAGTATTTT.

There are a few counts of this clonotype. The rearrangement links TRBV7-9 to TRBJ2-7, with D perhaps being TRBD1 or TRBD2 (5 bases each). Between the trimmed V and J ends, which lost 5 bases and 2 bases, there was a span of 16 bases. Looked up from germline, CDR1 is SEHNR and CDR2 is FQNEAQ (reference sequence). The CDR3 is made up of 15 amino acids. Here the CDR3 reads CASSPGARDPYEQYF. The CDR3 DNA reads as TGTGCCAGCAGCCCCGGGGCCAGGGACCCCTACGAGCAGTACTTC. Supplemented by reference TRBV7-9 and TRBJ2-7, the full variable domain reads DTGVSQNPRHKITKRGQNVTFRCDPISEHNRLYWYRQTLGQGPEFLTYFQNEAQLEKSRLLSDRFSAERPKGSFSTLEIQRTEQGDSAMYLCASSPGARDPYEQYFGPGTRLTVT.

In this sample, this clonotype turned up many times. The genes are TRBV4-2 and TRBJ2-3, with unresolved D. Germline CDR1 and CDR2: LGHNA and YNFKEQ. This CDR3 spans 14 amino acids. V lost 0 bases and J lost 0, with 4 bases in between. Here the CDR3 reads CASSQDASTDTQYF. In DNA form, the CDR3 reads TGTGCCAGCAGCCAAGACGCTAGCACAGATACGCAGTATTTT.

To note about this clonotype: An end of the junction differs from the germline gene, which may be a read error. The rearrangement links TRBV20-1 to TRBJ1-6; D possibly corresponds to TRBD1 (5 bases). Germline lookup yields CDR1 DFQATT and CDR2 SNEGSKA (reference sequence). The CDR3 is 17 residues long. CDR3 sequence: CSARERSVGAYNSPLHF. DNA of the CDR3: TGCAGCGCTAGAGAACGATCAGTGGGGGCCTATAATTCACCCCTCCACTTT.

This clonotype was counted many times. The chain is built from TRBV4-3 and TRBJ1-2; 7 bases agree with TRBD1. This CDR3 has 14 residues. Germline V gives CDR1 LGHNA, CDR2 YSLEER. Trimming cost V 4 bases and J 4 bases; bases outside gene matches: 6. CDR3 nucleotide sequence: TGCGCCAGCAGCCGAGCGACAGGGAGCTATGGCTACACCTTC. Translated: CASSRATGSYGYTF.

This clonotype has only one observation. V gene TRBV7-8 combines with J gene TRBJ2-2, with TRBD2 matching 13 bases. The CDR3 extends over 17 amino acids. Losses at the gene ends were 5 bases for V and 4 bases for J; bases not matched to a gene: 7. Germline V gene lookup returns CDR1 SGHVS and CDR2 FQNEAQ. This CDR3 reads CASSHRLAGGVTGELFF. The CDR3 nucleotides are TGTGCCAGCAGCCACCGACTAGCGGGAGGTGTCACCGGGGAGCTGTTTTTT.

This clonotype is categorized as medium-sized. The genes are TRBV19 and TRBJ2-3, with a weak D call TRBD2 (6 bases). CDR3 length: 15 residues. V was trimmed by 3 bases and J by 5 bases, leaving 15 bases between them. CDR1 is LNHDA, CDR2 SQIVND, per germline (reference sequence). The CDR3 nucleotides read TGTGCCAGTAGTATTAATGGGCAGGGAGGAGATACGCAGTATTTT. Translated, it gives CASSINGQGGDTQYF.

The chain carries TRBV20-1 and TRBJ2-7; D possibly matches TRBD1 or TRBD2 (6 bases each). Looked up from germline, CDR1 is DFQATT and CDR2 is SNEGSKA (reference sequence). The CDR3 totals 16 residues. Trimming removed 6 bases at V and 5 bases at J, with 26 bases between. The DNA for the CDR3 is TGCAGTGCGACCTCGATGGAACAGGGACTTTTTGACGAGCAGTACTTC. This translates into CSATSMEQGLFDEQYF.

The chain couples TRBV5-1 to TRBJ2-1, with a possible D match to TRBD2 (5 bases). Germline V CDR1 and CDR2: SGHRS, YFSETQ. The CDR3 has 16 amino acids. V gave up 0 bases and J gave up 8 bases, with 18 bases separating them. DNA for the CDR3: TGCGCCAGCAGCTTGGAAGGAGGTCAGGTGGACGATGAGCAGTTCTTC. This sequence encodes CASSLEGGQVDDEQFF.

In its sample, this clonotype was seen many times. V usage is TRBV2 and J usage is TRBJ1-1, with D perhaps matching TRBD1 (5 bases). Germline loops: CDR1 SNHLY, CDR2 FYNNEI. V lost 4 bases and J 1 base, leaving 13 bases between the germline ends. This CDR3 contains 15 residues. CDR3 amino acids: CASSGRGRGNTEAFF. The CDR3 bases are TGTGCCAGCAGTGGAAGGGGCCGGGGGAACACTGAAGCTTTCTTT.

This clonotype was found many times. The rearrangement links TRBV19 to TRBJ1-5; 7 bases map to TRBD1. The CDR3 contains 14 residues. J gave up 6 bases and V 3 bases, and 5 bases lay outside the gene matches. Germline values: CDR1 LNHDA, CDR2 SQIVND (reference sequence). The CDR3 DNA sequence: TGTGCCAGTAGTATCTCGACAGGGTTTCAGCCCCAGCATTTT. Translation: CASSISTGFQPQHF.

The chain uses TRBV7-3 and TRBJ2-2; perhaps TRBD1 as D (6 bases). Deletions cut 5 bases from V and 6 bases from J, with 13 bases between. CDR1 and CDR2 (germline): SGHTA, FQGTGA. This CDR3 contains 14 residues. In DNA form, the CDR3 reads TGTGCCAGCAGCCCAGGGGCCAAGCCCGGGGAGCTGTTTTTT. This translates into CASSPGAKPGELFF.

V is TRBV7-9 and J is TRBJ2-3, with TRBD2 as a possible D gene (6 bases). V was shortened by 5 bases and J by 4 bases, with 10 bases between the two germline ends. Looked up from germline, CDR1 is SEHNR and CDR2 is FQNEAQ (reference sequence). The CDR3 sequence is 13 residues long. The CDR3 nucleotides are TGTGCCAGCAGCCCTAGACTAGCAGATACGCAGTATTTT. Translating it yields CASSPRLADTQYF.

CDR3 in DNA: TGCAGCGTTGGAAGGCAGCTGAACACTGAAGCTTTCTTT. This translates into CSVGRQLNTEAFF. The genes are TRBV29-1 and TRBJ1-1; D is uncertain. V lost 4 bases to trimming and J lost 0 bases, with 9 bases between them. The length of the CDR3 is 13 residues. The germline V gene has CDR1 SQVTM and CDR2 ANQGSEA.

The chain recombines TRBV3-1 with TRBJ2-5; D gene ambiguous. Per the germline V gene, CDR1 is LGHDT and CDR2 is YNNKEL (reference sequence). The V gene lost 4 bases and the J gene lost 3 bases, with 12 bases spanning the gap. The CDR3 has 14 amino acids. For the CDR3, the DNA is TGTGCCAGCAGCCGTTCGACGTACGAAGAGACCCAGTACTTC. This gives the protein CASSRSTYEETQYF.

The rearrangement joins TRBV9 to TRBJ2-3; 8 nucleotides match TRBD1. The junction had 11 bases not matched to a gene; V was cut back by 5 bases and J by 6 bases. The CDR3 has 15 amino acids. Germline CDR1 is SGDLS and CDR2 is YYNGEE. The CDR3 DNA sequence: TGTGCCAGCAGTCTCCTGGGGACAGGTCGGGATACGCAGTATTTT. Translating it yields CASSLLGTGRDTQYF.

CDR3 region: CASSLGHLPQEQFF. CDR3 DNA sequence: TGTGCCAGCAGTTTGGGGCACTTGCCTCAGGAGCAGTTCTTC. The rearrangement links TRBV27 to TRBJ2-1, with a weak D call TRBD1 (5 bases). V was pared by 3 bases and J by 10 bases, with 16 bases between. CDR1 and CDR2 from the germline V gene are MNHEY and SMNVEV (reference sequence). The CDR3 spans 14 residues.